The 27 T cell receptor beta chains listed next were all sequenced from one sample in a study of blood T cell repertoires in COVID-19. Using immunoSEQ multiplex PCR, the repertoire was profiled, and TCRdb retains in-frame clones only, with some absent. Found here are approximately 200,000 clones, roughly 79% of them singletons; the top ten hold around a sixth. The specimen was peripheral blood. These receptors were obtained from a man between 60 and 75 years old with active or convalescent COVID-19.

CDR3 sequence (DNA): TGTGCCAGCAGCCAGCAGGACAGGGACACTGAAGCTTTCTTT. Protein sequence: CASSQQDRDTEAFF. V and J are TRBV3-1 (or the pseudogene TRBV3-2) and TRBJ1-1; 8 bases are shared with TRBD1. V was clipped by 3 bases and J by 3 bases; unmatched bases: 3. This CDR3 region has 14 residues. Germline V lookup: CDR1 LGHDT, CDR2 YNNKEL (reference sequence).

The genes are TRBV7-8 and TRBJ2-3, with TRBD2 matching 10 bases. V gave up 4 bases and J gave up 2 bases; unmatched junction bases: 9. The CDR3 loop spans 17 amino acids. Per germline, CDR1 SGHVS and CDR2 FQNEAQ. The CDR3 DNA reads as TGTGCCAGCAGCTCCAGCCCCAGCGGGAGGGCCACAGATACGCAGTATTTT. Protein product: CASSSSPSGRATDTQYF.

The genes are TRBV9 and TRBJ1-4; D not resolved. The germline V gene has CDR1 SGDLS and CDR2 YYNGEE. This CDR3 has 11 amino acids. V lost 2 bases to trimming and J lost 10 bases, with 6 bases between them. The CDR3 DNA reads TGTGCCAGCAGCGTGGAGAGAAAACTGTTTTTT. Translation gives CASSVERKLFF.

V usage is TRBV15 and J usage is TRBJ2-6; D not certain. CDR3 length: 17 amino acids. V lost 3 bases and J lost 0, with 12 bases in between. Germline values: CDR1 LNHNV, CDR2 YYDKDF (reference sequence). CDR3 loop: CATSRAGGYSGANVLTF. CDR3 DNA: TGTGCCACCAGCAGGGCCGGCGGTTACTCTGGGGCCAACGTCCTGACTTTC.

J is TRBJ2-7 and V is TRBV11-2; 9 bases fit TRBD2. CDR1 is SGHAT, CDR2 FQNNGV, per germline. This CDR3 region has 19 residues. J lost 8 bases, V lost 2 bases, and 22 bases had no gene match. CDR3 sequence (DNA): TGTGCCAGCAGCTTATTTTTCTCCCCAGATACGCTAGCGGGACGGAAGCAGTACTTC. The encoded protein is CASSLFFSPDTLAGRKQYF.

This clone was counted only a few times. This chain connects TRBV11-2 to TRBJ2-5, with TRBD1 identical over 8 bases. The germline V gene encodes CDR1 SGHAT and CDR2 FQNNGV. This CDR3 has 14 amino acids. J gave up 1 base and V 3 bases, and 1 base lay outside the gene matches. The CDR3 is CASSFGQGQETQYF. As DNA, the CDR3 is TGTGCCAGCAGCTTTGGACAGGGCCAAGAGACCCAGTACTTC.

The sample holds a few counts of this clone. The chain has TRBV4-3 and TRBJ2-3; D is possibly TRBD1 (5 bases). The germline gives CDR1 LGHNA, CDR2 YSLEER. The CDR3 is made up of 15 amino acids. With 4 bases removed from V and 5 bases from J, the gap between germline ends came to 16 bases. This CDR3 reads CASSRRGSTQDTQYF. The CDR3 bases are TGCGCCAGCAGCCGAAGGGGCTCTACCCAAGATACGCAGTATTTT.

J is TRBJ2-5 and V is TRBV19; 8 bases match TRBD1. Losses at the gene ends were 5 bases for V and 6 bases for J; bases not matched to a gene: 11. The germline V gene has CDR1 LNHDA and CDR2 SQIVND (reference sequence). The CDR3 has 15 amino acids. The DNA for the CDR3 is TGTGCCAGTAGTCTCGGCAGGGGGCTGACGAAGACCCAGTACTTC. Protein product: CASSLGRGLTKTQYF.

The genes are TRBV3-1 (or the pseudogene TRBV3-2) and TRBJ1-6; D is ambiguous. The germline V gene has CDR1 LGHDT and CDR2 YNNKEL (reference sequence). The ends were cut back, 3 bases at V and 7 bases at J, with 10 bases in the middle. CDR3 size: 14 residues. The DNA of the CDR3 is TGTGCCAGCAGCCAGGCAGTACAAAATTCACCCCTCCACTTT. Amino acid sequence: CASSQAVQNSPLHF.

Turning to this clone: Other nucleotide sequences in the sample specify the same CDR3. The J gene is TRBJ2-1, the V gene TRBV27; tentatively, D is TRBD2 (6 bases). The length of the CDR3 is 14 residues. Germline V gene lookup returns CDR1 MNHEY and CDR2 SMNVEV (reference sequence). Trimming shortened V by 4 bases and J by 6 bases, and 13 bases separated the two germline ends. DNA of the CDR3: TGTGCCAGCAGTTCTCCGGCGGGGAGCAATGAGCAGTTCTTC. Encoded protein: CASSSPAGSNEQFF.

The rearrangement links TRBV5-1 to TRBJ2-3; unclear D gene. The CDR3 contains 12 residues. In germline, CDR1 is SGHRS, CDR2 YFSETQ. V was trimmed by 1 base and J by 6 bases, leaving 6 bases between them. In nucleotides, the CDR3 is TGCGCCAGCAGCTTGCCGTCCGATACGCAGTATTTT. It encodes CASSLPSDTQYF.

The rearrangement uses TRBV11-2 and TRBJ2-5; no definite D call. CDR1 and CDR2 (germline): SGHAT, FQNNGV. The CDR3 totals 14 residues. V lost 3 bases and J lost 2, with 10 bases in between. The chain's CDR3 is CASSFVAGQETQYF. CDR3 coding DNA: TGTGCCAGCAGCTTTGTGGCAGGACAAGAGACCCAGTACTTC.

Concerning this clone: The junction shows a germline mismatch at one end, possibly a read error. For the CDR3, the DNA is TGTGCCCGCAGGGTAGGGGCCGGGACAGGGGCGGGGAGCAATCAGCCCCAGCATTTT. Amino acids: CARRVGAGTGAGSNQPQHF. V is TRBV9 and J is TRBJ1-5; 10 nucleotides agree with TRBD1. Germline V gene lookup returns CDR1 SGDLS and CDR2 YYNGEE. CDR3 length: 19 amino acids. Full variable domain (outside the CDR3, taken from reference TRBV9 and TRBJ1-5): DSGVTQTPKHLITATGQRVTLRCSPRSGDLSVYWYQQSLDQGLQFLIQYYNGEERAKGNILERFSAQQFPDLHSELNLSSLELGDSALYFCARRVGAGTGAGSNQPQHFGDGTRLSIL.

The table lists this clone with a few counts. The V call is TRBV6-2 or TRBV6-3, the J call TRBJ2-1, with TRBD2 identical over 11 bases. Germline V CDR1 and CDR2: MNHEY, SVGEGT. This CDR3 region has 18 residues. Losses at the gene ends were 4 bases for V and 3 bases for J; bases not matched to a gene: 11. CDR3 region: CASSSLSGRAPYYNEQFF. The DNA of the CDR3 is TGTGCCAGCAGTTCCCTTAGCGGGAGGGCCCCTTACTACAATGAGCAGTTCTTC.

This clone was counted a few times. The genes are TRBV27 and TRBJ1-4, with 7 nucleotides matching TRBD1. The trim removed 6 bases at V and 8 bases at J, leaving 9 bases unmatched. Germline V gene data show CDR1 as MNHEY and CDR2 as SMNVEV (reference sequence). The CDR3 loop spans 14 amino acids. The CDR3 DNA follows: TGTGCCAGCAGGCTAAGGGGGCGCGGAGAAAAACTGTTTTTT. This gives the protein CASRLRGRGEKLFF.

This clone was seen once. CDR3 in DNA: TGTGCCAGCAGCGTAGGATCAGGGGCCCAGAACACCGGGGAGCTGTTTTTT. It codes for CASSVGSGAQNTGELFF. J is TRBJ2-2 and V is TRBV9, with D tentatively TRBD1 (6 bases). Germline CDR1 and CDR2: SGDLS and YYNGEE. The CDR3 covers 17 residues. V was pared by 0 bases and J by 1 base, with 13 bases between.

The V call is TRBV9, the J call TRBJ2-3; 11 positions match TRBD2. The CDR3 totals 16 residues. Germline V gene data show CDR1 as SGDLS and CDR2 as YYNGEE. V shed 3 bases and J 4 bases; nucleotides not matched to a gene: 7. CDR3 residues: CASSARVLAGADTQYF. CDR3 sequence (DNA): TGTGCCAGCAGCGCGAGGGTACTAGCGGGAGCAGATACGCAGTATTTT.

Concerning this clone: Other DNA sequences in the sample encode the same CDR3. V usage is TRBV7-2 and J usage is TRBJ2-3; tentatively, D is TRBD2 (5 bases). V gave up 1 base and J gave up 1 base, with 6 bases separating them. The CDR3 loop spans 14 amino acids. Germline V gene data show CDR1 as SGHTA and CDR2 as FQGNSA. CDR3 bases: TGTGCCAGCAGCTTAGGAGGGCGCACAGATACGCAGTATTTT. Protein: CASSLGGRTDTQYF.

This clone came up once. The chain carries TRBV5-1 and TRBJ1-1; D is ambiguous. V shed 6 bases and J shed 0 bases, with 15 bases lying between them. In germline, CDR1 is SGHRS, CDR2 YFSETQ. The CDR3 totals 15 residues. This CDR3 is CASTVEAYMNTEAFF. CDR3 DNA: TGCGCCAGCACCGTCGAGGCTTACATGAACACTGAAGCTTTCTTT.

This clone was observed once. CDR3: CASSSRAGTSGRLYF. CDR3 bases: TGTGCCAGCAGCTCCCGGGCCGGGACTAGCGGTCGTTTGTATTTT. This chain connects TRBV9 to TRBJ2-3, with 11 bases matching TRBD2. The germline CDR1 and CDR2 sequences are SGDLS and YYNGEE. CDR3 length equals 15 residues. V shed 4 bases and J 14 bases; nucleotides not matched to a gene: 15.

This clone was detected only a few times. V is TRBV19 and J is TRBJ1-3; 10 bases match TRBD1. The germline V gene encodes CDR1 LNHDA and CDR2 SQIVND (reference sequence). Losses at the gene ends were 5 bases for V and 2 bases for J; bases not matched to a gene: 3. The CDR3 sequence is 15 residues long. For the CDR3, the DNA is TGTGCCAGTAGTGGACAGGGGGGGACTGGAAACACCATATATTTT. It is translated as CASSGQGGTGNTIYF.

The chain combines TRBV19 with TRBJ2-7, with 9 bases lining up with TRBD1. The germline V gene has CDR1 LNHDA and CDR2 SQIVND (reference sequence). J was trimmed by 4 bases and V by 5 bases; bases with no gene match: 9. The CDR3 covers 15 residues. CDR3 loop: CASSAIPGQGYEQYF. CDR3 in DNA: TGTGCCAGTAGTGCCATTCCGGGACAGGGTTACGAGCAGTACTTC.

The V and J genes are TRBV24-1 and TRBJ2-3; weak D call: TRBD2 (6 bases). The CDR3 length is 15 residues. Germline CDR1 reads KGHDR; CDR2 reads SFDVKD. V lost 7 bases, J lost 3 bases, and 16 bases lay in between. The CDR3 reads CATRDPSEGTDTQYF. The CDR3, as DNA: TGTGCCACCAGAGACCCTAGCGAGGGTACAGATACGCAGTATTTT.

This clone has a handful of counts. The CDR3 coding sequence is TGTGCCAGCAGTAGGGCTAGCGGGGGGGGGCATGGGACCCAGTACTTC. Its protein product is CASSRASGGGHGTQYF. The V gene is TRBV27, the J gene TRBJ2-5, with TRBD2 matching 12 bases. This CDR3 comprises 16 residues. V shed 5 bases and J 7 bases; nucleotides not matched to a gene: 11. Germline loops: CDR1 MNHEY, CDR2 SMNVEV (reference sequence).

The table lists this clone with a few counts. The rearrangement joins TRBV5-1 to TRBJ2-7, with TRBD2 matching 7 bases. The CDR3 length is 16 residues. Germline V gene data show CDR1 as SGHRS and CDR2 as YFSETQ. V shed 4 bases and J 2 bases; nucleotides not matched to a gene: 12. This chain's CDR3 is CASSPRGGRVTYEQYF. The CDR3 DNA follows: TGCGCCAGCAGCCCCCGGGGAGGGAGGGTTACCTACGAGCAGTACTTC.

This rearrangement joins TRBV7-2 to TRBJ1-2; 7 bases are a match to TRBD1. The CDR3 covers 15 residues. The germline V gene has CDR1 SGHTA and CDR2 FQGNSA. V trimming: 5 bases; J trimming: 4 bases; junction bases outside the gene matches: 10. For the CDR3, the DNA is TGTGCCAGCAGCCCTGGGACAGCGGTAATCTATGGCTACACCTTC. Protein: CASSPGTAVIYGYTF.

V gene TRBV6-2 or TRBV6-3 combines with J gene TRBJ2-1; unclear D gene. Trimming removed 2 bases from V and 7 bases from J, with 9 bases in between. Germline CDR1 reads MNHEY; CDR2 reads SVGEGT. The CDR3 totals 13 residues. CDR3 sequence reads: CASSYSVTNEQFF. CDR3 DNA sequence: TGTGCCAGCAGTTACAGTGTGACAAATGAGCAGTTCTTC.